This T cell receptor beta chain emerged from a study of blood T cell repertoires in COVID-19. As for the study in general: T cells, B-cell-depleted T cells, or PBMCs provided the cDNA or gDNA that served as material.

There are 15 residues in the CDR3. Germline V gives CDR1 SGHRS, CDR2 YFSETQ. V lost 2 bases, J lost 3 bases, and 13 bases lay in between. The age range of participants was roughly 18 to 90 years, with residence in about 25 US areas. The study counted Cohort 3 donors as recovered given two negative PCRs, clearance, or symptom resolution. Per the original methods: Using reference gene primer amplification, nucleated cell counts were estimated. Generated by immunoSEQ multiplex PCR, the TCRdb table keeps only in-frame clones and is missing some. Clone size and V and J calls were adopted from that table, with D and trimming inferred from the DNA. The sample shows some 390,000 clones, roughly 91% of them seen only once.

The chain has TRBV5-1 and TRBJ2-3; D is possibly TRBD2 (6 bases). The sequence derives from a woman aged 25 to 39 who had recovered from COVID-19. Sample: PBMCs or T cells enriched from blood (not recorded which). CDR3 residues: CASSLRGMGTDTQYF. The CDR3 bases are TGCGCCAGCAGCTTACGCGGGATGGGAACAGATACGCAGTATTTT.